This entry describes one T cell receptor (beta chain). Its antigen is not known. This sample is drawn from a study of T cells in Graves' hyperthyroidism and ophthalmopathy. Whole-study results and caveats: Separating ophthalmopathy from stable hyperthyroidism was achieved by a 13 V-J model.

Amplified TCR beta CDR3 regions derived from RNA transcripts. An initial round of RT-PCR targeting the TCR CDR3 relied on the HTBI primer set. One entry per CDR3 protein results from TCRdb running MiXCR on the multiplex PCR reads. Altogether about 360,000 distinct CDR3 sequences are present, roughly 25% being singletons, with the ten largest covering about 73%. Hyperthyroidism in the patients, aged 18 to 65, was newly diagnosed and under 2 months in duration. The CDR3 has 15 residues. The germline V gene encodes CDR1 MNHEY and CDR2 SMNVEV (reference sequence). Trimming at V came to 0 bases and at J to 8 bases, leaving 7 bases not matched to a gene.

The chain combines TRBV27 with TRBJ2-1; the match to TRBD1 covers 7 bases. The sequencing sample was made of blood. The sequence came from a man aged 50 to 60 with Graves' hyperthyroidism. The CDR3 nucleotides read TGTGCCAGCAGTTTATCGGGGACAGCGCAGGATGAGCAGTTCTTC. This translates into CASSLSGTAQDEQFF.